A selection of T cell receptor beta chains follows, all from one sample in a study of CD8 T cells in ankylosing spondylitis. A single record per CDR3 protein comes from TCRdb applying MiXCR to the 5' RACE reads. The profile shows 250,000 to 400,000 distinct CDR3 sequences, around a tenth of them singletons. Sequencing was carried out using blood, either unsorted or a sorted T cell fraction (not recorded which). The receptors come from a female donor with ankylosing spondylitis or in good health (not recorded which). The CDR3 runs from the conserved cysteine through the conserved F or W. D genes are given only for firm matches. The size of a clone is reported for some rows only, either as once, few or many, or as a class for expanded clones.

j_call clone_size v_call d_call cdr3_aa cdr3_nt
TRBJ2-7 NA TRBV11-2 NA CASSLFSPTGISYEQYF TGTGCCAGCAGCTTATTCTCCCCAACGGGAATTTCCTACGAGCAGTACTTC
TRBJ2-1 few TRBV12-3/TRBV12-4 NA CASSFTRNEQFF TGTGCCAGCAGTTTTACTAGGAATGAGCAGTTCTTC
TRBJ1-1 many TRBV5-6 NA CASSLFLRETEAFF TGTGCCAGCAGCCTGTTCCTTCGCGAAACTGAAGCTTTCTTT
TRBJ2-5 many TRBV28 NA CASSSSSDRAQETQYF TGTGCCAGCAGTTCATCATCAGACAGAGCACAAGAGACCCAGTACTTC
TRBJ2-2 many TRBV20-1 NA CSGRPGGTGELFF TGCAGTGGGAGACCAGGAGGGACCGGGGAGCTGTTTTTT
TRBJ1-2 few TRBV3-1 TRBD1 CASSQVLGQGGGYTF TGTGCCAGCAGCCAAGTTTTGGGACAGGGTGGTGGCTACACCTTC
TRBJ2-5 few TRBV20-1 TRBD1 CSVIRQGAPETQYF TGCAGTGTCATAAGACAGGGGGCGCCAGAGACCCAGTACTTC
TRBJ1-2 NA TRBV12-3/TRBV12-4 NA CASRGTAPEGYGYTF TGTGCCAGCAGGGGGACCGCACCCGAGGGCTATGGCTACACCTTC
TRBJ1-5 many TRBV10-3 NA CAISEAGHQPQHF TGTGCCATCAGTGAAGCGGGACACCAGCCCCAGCATTTT
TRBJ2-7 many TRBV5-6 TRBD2 CASSPLKREGYEQYF TGTGCCAGCAGCCCTCTAAAGCGGGAGGGCTACGAGCAGTACTTC
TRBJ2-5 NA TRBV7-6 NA CASSLNGRVLSGIETQYF TGTGCCAGCAGCTTAAATGGCAGGGTCCTATCGGGAATAGAGACCCAGTACTTC
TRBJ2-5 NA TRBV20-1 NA CSARVAAAWETQYF TGCAGTGCTAGAGTCGCCGCTGCCTGGGAGACCCAGTACTTC
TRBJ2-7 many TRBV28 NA CASSRGIYEQYF TGTGCCAGCAGCCGGGGGATCTACGAGCAGTACTTC
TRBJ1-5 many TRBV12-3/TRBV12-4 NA CASSFRQSNQPQHF TGTGCCAGCAGTTTCCGACAGAGCAATCAGCCCCAGCATTTT
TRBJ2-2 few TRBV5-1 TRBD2 CASSFIAGTSGELFF TGCGCCAGCAGCTTCATAGCGGGAACGTCCGGGGAGCTGTTTTTT
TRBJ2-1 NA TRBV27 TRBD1 CASSPGTGVSSYNEQFF TGTGCCAGCAGTCCCGGGACAGGGGTGAGCTCCTACAATGAGCAGTTCTTC
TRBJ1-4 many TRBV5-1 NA CASSLEGLDQELFF TGCGCCAGCAGCTTGGAAGGGCTAGACCAAGAACTGTTTTTT
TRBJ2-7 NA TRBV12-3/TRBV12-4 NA CASSEVPGQQYF TGTGCCAGCAGTGAGGTCCCCGGGCAGCAGTACTTC
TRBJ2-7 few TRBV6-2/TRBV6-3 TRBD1 CASSTRTGGTYEQYF TGTGCCAGCAGTACTCGGACAGGGGGGACCTACGAGCAGTACTTC
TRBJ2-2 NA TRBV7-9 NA CASRAEGVLNTGELFF TGTGCCAGCAGGGCCGAGGGGGTCTTGAACACCGGGGAGCTGTTTTTT
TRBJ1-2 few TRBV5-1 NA CASSVQGMGYTF TGCGCCAGCAGCGTACAGGGTATGGGCTACACCTTC
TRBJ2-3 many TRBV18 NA CASSPRASTDTQYF TGTGCCAGCTCACCCCGAGCTAGCACAGATACGCAGTATTTT
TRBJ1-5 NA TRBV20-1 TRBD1 CCARDQGGRHQPQHF TGCTGTGCTAGAGATCAGGGGGGGCGTCATCAGCCCCAGCATTTT
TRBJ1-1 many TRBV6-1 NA CATWTAMNTEAFF TGTGCCACTTGGACAGCCATGAACACTGAAGCTTTCTTT
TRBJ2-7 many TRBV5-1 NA CASSFGEWGRYEQYF TGCGCCAGCAGCTTCGGTGAGTGGGGAAGGTACGAGCAGTACTTC
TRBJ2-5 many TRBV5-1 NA CASRPSQQETQYF TGCGCCAGCCGTCCCAGCCAGCAAGAGACCCAGTACTTC
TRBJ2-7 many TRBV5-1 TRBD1 CASSTGQALHEQYF TGCGCCAGCAGCACGGGACAGGCCCTCCACGAGCAGTACTTC
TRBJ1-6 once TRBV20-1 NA CSAREGRESSYNSPLHF TGCAGTGCTAGAGAGGGCAGGGAGAGCTCCTATAATTCACCCCTCCACTTT
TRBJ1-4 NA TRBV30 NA CALDRPNEKLFF TGTGCCTTGGACAGACCTAATGAAAAACTGTTTTTT
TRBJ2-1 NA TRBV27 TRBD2 CASSMTSGAYNEQFF TGTGCCAGCAGTATGACTAGCGGGGCCTACAATGAGCAGTTCTTC
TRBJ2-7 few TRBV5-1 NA CASSSDGSSHEQYF TGCGCCAGCAGCTCGGACGGTTCTTCCCACGAGCAGTACTTC
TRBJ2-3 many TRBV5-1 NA CASSSFGGAGLRDEDTQYF TGCGCCAGCAGCTCTTTCGGGGGTGCCGGTTTGAGGGATGAAGATACGCAGTATTTT
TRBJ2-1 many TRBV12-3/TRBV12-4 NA CASSFGNSYNEQFF TGTGCCAGCAGTTTTGGCAATTCCTACAATGAGCAGTTCTTC
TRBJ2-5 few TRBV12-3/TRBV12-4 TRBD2 CASRLPLQAGRETQYF TGTGCCAGCAGACTCCCACTGCAAGCGGGACGAGAGACCCAGTACTTC
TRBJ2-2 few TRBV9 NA CASSVASGTGNTGELFF TGTGCCAGCAGCGTAGCGTCCGGGACGGGGAACACCGGGGAGCTGTTTTTT
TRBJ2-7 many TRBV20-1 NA CSASPGSPEQYF TGCAGTGCTAGTCCCGGGTCACCCGAGCAGTACTTC
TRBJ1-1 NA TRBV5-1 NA CARESGGAEAFF TGCGCCAGAGAAAGCGGGGGGGCGGAAGCTTTCTTT
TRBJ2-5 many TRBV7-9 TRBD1 CASSLTGFQETQYF TGTGCCAGCAGCTTGACAGGGTTCCAAGAGACCCAGTACTTC
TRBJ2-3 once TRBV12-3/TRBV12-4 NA CASSRRVHSWSTDTQYF TGTGCCAGCAGCCGCCGCGTCCATAGCTGGAGCACAGATACGCAGTATTTT
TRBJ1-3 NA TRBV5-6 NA CASSFRRGPSGNTIYF TGTGCCAGCAGCTTCCGCCGGGGGCCCTCTGGAAACACCATATATTTT
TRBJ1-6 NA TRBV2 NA CASSEAFGVPLHF TGTGCCAGCAGTGAAGCATTTGGGGTTCCCCTCCACTTT
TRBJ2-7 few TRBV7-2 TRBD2 CASSSRTSGSYIYEQYF TGTGCCAGCAGCTCCCGGACTAGCGGGAGTTATATTTACGAGCAGTACTTC
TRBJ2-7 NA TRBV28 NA CASSPTTQWEQYF TGTGCCAGCAGTCCTACGACTCAGTGGGAGCAGTACTTC
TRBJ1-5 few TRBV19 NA CASSIPGLNQPQHF TGTGCCAGTAGTATACCAGGGCTCAATCAGCCCCAGCATTTT
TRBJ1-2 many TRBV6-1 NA CASSLGGMKKNTF TGTGCCAGCAGTCTGGGAGGGATGAAGAAGAACACCTTC
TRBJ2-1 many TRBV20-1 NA CSARDMPQFMSYNEQFF TGCAGTGCTAGAGATATGCCCCAGTTTATGTCCTACAATGAGCAGTTCTTC
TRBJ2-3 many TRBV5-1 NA CASSPLTGADTQYF TGCGCCAGCAGCCCACTGACAGGCGCAGATACGCAGTATTTT
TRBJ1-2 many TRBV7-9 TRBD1 CASSHRTGDGYTF TGTGCCAGCAGCCATCGGACAGGGGATGGCTACACCTTC
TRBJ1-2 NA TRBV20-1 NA CSARSTKTGQALYGYTF TGCAGTGCTAGAAGTACTAAAACGGGGCAGGCGCTCTATGGCTACACCTTC
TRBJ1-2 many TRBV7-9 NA CASTWEEWQWDGYTF TGTGCCAGCACCTGGGAGGAGTGGCAGTGGGATGGCTACACCTTC
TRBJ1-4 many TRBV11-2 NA CASSFWGLYEKLFF TGTGCCAGCAGCTTCTGGGGTCTTTATGAAAAACTGTTTTTT